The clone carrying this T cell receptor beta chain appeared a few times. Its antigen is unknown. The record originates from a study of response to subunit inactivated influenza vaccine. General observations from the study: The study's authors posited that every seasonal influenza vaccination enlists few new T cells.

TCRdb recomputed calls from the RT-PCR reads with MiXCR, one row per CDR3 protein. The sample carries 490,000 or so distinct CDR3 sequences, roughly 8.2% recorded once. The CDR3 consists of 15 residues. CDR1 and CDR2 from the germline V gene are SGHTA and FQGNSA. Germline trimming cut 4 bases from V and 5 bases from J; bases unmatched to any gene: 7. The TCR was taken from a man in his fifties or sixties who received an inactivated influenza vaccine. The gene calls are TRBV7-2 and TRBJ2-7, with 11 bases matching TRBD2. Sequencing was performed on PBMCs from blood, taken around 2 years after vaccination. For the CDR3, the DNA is TGTGCCAGCAGCTCACTAGCGGGAGTTTCCGACGAGCAGTACTTC. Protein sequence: CASSSLAGVSDEQYF.